The source of this T cell receptor beta chain is a study of blood T cell repertoires in COVID-19. Overall study context: Whether acute or convalescent, the COVID-19 samples came from the United States, Italy and Spain. Sample material is recorded as cDNA or gDNA derived from T cells, B-cell-depleted T cells, or PBMCs.

Authors' methods: Reference gene primer amplification yielded estimated nucleated cell counts. The repertoire was sequenced with immunoSEQ multiplex PCR; TCRdb's copy has only in-frame clones and lacks some. The D gene and trimming were derived from the DNA, and the V and J assignments and clone size from that table. The sample yields over 60,000 clones, about 92% seen once. The material sequenced was peripheral blood. This clonotype was sampled from a woman older than 75 with active or convalescent COVID-19.

The chain's CDR3 is CASSSYSVGGAYEQYF. The CDR3 region has the DNA TGTGCCAGCAGCTCCTACTCGGTCGGGGGGGCGTATGAGCAGTACTTC. The chain employs TRBV7-8 and TRBJ2-7, with 8 bases aligning to TRBD2. V gave up 4 bases and J gave up 7 bases; unmatched junction bases: 15. From germline, CDR1 is SGHVS and CDR2 FQNEAQ. This CDR3 is 16 amino acids long.